The clone carrying this TCR beta chain was detected many times. Each diagnosis was grounded in clinical symptoms, serum thyroxine and TRAb, thyroid ultrasound, and orbital computed tomography. V lost 3 bases, J lost 11 bases, and 17 bases lay in between. The CDR3 consists of 14 residues. The data belong to a study of T cells in Graves' hyperthyroidism and ophthalmopathy. Amplification of TCR beta CDR3 regions used RNA as the template. The HTBI primer set was used in a first-round RT-PCR of the TCR CDR3. TCRdb analysed the multiplex PCR reads with MiXCR anew, one entry per CDR3 protein. The table records over 500,000 distinct CDR3 sequences, roughly 16% of them present only once.

The clonotype was recovered from a woman aged 25 to 39 with Graves' ophthalmopathy. The sample consisted of blood. The chain employs TRBV12-3 or TRBV12-4 and TRBJ1-5; D remains ambiguous. This CDR3 reads CASSFLQAPQTQHF. The CDR3 DNA reads as TGTGCCAGCAGTTTCCTGCAGGCCCCACAAACCCAGCATTTT.